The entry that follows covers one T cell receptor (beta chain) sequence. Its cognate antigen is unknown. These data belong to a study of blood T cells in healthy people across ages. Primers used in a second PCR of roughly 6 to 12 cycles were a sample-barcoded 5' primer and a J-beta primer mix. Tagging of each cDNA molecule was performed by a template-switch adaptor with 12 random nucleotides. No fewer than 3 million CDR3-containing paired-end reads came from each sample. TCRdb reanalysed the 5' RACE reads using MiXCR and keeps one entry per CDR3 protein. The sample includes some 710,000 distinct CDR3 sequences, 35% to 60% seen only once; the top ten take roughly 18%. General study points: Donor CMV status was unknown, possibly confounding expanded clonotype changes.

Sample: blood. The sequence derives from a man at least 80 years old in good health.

Here the CDR3 reads CATSDGNADTQYF. In DNA, the CDR3 is TGTGCCACCAGTGACGGGAACGCAGATACGCAGTATTTT. The rearrangement links TRBV24-1 to TRBJ2-3; D perhaps matches TRBD2 (5 bases). CDR1 and CDR2 from the germline V gene are KGHDR and SFDVKD. The CDR3 has 13 amino acids. V gave up 4 bases and J gave up 4 bases, with 8 bases separating them.